One and the same sample provided the 3 T cell receptor beta chains below, sequenced in a study of blood T cell repertoires in COVID-19. The method was immunoSEQ multiplex PCR; TCRdb's version includes in-frame clones alone and lacks a portion of them. This sample yields roughly 30,000 clones, of which roughly 85% are seen a single time; about 6.1% belongs to the top ten. Sequenced input: peripheral blood. Receptors originate from a man aged 55 to 70 with active COVID-19.

The chain couples TRBV6-5 to TRBJ1-5, with D possibly being TRBD1 (6 bases). The V end lost 6 bases, the J end lost 7 bases, and 19 bases lay between the germline ends. The CDR3 contains 15 residues. CDR1 is MNHEY, CDR2 SVGAGI, per germline. For the CDR3, the DNA is TGTGCCAGCAGGGATCGACTTCAAAGGGGGCAGCCCCAGCATTTT. Its protein is CASRDRLQRGQPQHF.

The V and J genes are TRBV11-3 and TRBJ2-5; 7 bases are a match to TRBD2. Germline-derived CDR1 and CDR2 are SGHNT and YENEEA. The CDR3 totals 15 residues. Trimming removed 0 bases from V and 5 bases from J; junction bases left unmatched: 6. The CDR3 protein is CASSLEAAGAETQYF. In DNA form, the CDR3 reads TGTGCCAGCAGCTTAGAAGCTGCGGGAGCGGAGACCCAGTACTTC. Together with reference TRBV11-3 and TRBJ2-5, the CDR3 gives the full variable domain: EAGVVQSPRYKIIEKKQPVAFWCNPISGHNTLYWYLQNLGQGPELLIRYENEEAVDDSQLPKDRFSAERLKGVDSTLKIQPAELGDSAVYLCASSLEAAGAETQYFGPGTRLLVL.

The chain recombines TRBV19 with TRBJ2-4, with unresolved D. CDR1 is LNHDA, CDR2 SQIVND, per germline (reference sequence). CDR3 size: 13 residues. The V gene lost 3 bases and the J gene lost 5 bases, with 8 bases spanning the gap. The CDR3 nucleotides are TGTGCCAGTAGTATGGTTAGCCAAAACATTCAGTACTTC. Protein sequence: CASSMVSQNIQYF. The variable domain in full, completed from reference TRBV19 and TRBJ2-4, reads DGGITQSPKYLFRKEGQNVTLSCEQNLNHDAMYWYRQDPGQGLRLIYYSQIVNDFQKGDIAEGYSVSREKKESFPLTVTSAQKNPTAFYLCASSMVSQNIQYFGAGTRLSVL.